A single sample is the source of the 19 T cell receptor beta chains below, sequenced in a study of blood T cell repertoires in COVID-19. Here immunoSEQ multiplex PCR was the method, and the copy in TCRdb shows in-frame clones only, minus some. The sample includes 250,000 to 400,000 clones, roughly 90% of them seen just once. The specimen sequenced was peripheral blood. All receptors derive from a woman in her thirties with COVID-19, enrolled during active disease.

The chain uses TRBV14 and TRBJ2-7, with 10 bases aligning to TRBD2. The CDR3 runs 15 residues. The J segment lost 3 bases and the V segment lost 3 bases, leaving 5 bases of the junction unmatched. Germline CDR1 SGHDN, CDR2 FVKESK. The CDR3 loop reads CASSQSSGSSYEQYF. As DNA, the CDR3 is TGTGCCAGCAGCCAGTCTAGCGGGAGTAGCTACGAGCAGTACTTC.

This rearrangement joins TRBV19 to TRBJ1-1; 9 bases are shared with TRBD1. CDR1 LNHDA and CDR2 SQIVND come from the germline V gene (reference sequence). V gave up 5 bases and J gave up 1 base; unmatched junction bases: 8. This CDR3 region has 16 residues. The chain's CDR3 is CASSGSAGQGNTEAFF. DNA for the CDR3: TGTGCCAGTAGTGGGTCCGCGGGACAGGGGAACACTGAAGCTTTCTTT.

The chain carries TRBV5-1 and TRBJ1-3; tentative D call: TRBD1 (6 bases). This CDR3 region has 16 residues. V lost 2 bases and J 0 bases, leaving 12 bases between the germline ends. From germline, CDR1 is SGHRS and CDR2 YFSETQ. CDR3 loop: CASSFAGTNSGNTIYF. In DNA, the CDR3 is TGCGCCAGCAGCTTTGCCGGGACAAACTCTGGAAACACCATATATTTT.

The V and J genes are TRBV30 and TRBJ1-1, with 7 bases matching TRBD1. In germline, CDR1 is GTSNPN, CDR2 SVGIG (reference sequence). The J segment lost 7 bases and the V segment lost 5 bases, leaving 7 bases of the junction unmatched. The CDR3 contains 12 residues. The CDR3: CAWDRDAGEAFF. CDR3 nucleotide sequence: TGTGCCTGGGACAGGGATGCGGGTGAAGCTTTCTTT. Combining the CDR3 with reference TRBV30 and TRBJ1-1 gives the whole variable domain SQTIHQWPATLVQPVGSPLSLECTVEGTSNPNLYWYRQAAGRGLQLLFYSVGIGQISSEVPQNLSASRPQDRQFILSSKKLLLSDSGFYLCAWDRDAGEAFFGQGTRLTVV.

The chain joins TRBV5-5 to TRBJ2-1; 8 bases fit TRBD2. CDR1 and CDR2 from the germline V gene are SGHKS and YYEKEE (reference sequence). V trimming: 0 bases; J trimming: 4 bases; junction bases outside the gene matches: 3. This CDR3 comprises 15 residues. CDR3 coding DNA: TGTGCCAGCAGCTTGGAACTAGCGGATTACAATGAGCAGTTCTTC. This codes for CASSLELADYNEQFF.

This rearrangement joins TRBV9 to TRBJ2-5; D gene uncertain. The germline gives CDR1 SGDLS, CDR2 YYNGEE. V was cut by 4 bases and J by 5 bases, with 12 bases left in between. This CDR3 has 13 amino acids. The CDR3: CASSSFGLETQYF. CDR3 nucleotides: TGTGCCAGCAGCAGCTTTGGTTTGGAGACCCAGTACTTC.

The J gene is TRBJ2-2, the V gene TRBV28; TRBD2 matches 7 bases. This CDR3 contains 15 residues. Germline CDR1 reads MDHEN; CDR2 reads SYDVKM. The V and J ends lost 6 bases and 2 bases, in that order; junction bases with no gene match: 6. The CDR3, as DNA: TGTGCCAGCAGCCCTAGCGGAATCAACACCGGGGAGCTGTTTTTT. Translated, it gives CASSPSGINTGELFF.

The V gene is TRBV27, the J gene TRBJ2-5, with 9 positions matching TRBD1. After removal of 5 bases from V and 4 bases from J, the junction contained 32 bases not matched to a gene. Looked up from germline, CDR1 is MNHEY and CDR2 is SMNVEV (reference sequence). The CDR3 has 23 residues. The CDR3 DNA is TGTGCCAGCAGTCCATCTTATATTGCCCCGGGACAGGGCATCTCGCCGGTAAGAGAGACCCAGTACTTC. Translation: CASSPSYIAPGQGISPVRETQYF.

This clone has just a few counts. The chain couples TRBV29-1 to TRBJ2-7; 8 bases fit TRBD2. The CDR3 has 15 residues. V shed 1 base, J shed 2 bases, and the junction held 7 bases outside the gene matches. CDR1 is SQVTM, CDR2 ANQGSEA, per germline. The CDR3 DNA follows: TGCAGCGTTGAAGCACTAGCGGTAGACCCCTACGAGCAGTACTTC. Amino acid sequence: CSVEALAVDPYEQYF.

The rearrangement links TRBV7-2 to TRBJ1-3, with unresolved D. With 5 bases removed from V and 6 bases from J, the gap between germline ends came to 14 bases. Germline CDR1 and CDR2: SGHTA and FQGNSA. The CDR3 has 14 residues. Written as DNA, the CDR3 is TGTGCCAGCAGCCCTAGAAGTGGGTCAAACACCATATATTTT. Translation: CASSPRSGSNTIYF. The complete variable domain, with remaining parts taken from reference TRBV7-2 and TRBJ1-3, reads GAGVSQSPSNKVTEKGKDVELRCDPISGHTALYWYRQSLGQGLEFLIYFQGNSAPDKSGLPSDRFSAERTGGSVSTLTIQRTQQEDSAVYLCASSPRSGSNTIYFGEGSWLTVV.

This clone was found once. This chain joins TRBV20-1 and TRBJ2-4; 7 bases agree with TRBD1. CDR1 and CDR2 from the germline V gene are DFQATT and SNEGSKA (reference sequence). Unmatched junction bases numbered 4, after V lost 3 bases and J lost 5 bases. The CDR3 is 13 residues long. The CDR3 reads CSASFGTENIQYF. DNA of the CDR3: TGCAGTGCTAGTTTCGGGACAGAAAACATTCAGTACTTC.

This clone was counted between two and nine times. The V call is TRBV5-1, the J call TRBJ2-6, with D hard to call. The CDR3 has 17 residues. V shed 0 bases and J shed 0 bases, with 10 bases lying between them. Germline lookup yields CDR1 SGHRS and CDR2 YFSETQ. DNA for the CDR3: TGCGCCAGCAGCTTGGTGCCGTTGAGCTCTGGGGCCAACGTCCTGACTTTC. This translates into CASSLVPLSSGANVLTF.

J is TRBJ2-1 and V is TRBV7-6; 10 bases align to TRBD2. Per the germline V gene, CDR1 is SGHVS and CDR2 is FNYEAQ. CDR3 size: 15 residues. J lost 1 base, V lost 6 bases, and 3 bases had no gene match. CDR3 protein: CASSSSGGSYNEQFF. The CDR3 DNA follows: TGTGCCAGCAGTTCTAGCGGGGGTTCCTACAATGAGCAGTTCTTC.

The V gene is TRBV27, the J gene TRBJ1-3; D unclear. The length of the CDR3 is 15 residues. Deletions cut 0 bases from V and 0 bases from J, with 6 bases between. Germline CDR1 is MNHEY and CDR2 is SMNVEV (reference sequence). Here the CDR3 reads CASSLSSLSGNTIYF. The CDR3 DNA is TGTGCCAGCAGTTTATCCTCTCTCTCTGGAAACACCATATATTTT.

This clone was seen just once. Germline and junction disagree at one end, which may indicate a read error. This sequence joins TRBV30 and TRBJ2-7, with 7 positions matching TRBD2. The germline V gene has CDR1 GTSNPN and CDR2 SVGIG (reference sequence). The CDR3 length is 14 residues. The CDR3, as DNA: TGTGCCTGGAGTACGGGGCTAGCGGCGAATCTCCCGCACTTC. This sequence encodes CAWSTGLAANLPHF.

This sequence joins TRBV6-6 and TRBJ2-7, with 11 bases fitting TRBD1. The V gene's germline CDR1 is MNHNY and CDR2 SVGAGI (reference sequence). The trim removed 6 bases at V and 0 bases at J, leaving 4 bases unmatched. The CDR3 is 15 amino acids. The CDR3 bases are TGTGCCAGCAGGGGACAGGGGGGATTCTCCTACGAGCAGTACTTC. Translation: CASRGQGGFSYEQYF.

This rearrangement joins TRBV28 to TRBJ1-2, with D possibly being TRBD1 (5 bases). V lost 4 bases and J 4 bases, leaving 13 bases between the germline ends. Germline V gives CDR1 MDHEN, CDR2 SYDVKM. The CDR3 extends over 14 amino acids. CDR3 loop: CASSSPARAYGYTF. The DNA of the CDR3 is TGTGCCAGCAGTTCCCCCGCCAGGGCCTATGGCTACACCTTC.

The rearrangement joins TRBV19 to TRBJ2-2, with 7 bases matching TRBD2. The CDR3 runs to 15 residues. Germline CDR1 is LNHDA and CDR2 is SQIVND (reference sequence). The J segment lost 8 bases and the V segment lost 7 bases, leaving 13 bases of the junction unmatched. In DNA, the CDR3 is TGTGCCAGTACCCTGGGGGGGACCTCTTTTGGGGAGCTGTTTTTT. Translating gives CASTLGGTSFGELFF.

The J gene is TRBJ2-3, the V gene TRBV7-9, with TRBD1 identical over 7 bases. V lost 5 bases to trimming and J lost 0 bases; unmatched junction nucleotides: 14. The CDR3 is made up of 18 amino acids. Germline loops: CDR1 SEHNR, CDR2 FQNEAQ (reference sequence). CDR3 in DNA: TGTGCCAGCAGCCCACCCTTCAGGGGGAGTCTTAGCACAGATACGCAGTATTTT. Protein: CASSPPFRGSLSTDTQYF.